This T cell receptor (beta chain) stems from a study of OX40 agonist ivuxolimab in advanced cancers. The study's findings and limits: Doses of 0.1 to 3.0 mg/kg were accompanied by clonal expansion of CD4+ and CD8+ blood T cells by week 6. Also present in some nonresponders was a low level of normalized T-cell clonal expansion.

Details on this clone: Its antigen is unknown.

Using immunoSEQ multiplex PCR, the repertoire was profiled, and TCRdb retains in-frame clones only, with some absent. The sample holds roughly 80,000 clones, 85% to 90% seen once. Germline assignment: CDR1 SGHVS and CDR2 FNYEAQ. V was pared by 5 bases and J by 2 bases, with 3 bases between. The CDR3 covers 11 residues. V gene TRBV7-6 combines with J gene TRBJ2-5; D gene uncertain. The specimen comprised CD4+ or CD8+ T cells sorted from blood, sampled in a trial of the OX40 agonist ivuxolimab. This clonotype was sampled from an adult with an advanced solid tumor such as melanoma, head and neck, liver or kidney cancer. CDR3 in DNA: TGTGCCAGCAGCCTTCAAGAGACCCAGTACTTC. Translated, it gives CASSLQETQYF.